The sequence of this T cell receptor beta chain was determined in a study of shared clonotypes between healthy human individuals. Study outcomes and limitations: There were few donors, and this limited the genetic and exposure-history diversity represented. When compared with the clonotypes that were shared by all four sorted-subset donors, the non-shared clonotypes turned out to have lower generation probabilities. Sampling included only blood; tissue repertoires likely differ.

Worth noting for this clone: Its antigen is currently unknown.

Genomic DNA (from each subset) was split evenly across several immunoSEQ plates. Some clones are missing from TCRdb's copy, which holds only in-frame ones; the method was immunoSEQ multiplex PCR. Altogether approximately 590,000 clones are present, less than 97% being singletons, with the ten largest covering around 0.097%. The CDR3 covers 14 residues. V was trimmed by 0 bases and J by 3 bases, leaving 9 bases between them. Terminally differentiated effector memory CD45RA+ cells were excluded by CCR7 positive selection of CD45RO-negative cells. The source is a woman younger than 45 in good health. The sample taken for sequencing was naive CD8+ T cells sorted from blood. V usage is TRBV5-3 and J usage is TRBJ1-2; D gene unclear. TRBV5-3 is recorded as an ORF, its role being uncertain. CDR3 residues: CARSLGRTYYGYTF. The CDR3 DNA is TGTGCCAGAAGCTTGGGGCGGACCTACTATGGCTACACCTTC.